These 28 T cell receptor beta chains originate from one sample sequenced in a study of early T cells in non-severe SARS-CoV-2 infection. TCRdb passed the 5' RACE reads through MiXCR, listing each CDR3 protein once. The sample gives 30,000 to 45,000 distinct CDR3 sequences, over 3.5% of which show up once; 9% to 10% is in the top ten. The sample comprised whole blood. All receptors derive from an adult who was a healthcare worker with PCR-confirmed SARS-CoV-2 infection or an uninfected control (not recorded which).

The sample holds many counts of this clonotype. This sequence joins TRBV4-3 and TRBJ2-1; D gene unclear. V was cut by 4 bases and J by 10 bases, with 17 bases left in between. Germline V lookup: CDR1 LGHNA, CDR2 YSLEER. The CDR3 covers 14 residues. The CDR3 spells CASSLTGRTEEQFF. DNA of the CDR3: TGCGCCAGCAGCCTAACGGGTAGAACCGAGGAGCAGTTCTTC.

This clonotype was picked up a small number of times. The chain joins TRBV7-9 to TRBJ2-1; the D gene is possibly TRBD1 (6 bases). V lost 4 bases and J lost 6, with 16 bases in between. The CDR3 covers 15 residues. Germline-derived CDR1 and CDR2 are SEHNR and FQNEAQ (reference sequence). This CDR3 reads CASSSTNTGSNEQFF. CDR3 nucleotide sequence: TGTGCCAGCAGCTCAACCAATACAGGGTCCAATGAGCAGTTCTTC.

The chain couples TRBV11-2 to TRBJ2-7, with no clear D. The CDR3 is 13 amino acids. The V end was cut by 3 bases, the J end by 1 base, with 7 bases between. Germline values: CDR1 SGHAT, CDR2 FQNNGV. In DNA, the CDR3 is TGTGCCAGCAGCTTTGGCCGATCCTACGAGCAGTACTTC. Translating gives CASSFGRSYEQYF. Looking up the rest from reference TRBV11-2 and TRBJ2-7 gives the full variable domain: EAGVAQSPRYKIIEKRQSVAFWCNPISGHATLYWYQQILGQGPKLLIQFQNNGVVDDSQLPKDRFSAERLKGVDSTLKIQPAKLEDSAVYLCASSFGRSYEQYFGPGTRLTVT.

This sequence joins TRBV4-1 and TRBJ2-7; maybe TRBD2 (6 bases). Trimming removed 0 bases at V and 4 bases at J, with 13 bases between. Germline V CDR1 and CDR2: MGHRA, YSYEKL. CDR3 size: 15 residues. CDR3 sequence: CASSQDLGGTYEQYF. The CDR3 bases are TGCGCCAGCAGCCAAGATTTAGGAGGGACGTACGAGCAGTACTTC.

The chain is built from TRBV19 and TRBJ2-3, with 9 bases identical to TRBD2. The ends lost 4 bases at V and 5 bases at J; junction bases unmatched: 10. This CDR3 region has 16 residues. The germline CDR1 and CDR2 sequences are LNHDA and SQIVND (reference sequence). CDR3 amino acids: CASSTRAGGQVDTQYF. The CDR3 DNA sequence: TGTGCCAGTAGTACAAGAGCGGGAGGCCAAGTAGATACGCAGTATTTT.

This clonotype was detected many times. The CDR3 spells CASLLTDTQYF. The CDR3 DNA sequence: TGTGCCAGCCTCCTAACAGATACGCAGTATTTT. The genes are TRBV6-1 and TRBJ2-3; D call uncertain. Trimming removed 8 bases at V and 3 bases at J, with 6 bases between. Per the germline V gene, CDR1 is MNHNS and CDR2 is SASEGT. This CDR3 has 11 residues.

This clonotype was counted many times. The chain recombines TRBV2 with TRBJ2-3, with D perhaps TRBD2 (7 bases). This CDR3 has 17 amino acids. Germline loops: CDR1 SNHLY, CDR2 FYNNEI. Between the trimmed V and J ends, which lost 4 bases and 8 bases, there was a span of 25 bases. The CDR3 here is CASSVAGLTHVRGTQYF. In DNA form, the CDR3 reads TGTGCCAGCAGTGTGGCGGGACTAACCCACGTCAGGGGTACGCAGTATTTT. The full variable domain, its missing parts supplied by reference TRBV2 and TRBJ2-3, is EPEVTQTPSHQVTQMGQEVILRCVPISNHLYFYWYRQILGQKVEFLVSFYNNEISEKSEIFDDQFSVERPDGSNFTLKIRSTKLEDSAMYFCASSVAGLTHVRGTQYFGPGTRLTVL.

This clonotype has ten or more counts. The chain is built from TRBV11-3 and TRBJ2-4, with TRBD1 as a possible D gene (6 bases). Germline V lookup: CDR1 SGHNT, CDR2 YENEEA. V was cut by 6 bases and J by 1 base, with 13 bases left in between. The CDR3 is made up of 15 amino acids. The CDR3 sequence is CASSSGVNAKNIQYF. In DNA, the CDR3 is TGTGCCAGCAGTTCAGGGGTGAATGCCAAAAACATTCAGTACTTC. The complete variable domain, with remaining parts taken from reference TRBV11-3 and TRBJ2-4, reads EAGVVQSPRYKIIEKKQPVAFWCNPISGHNTLYWYLQNLGQGPELLIRYENEEAVDDSQLPKDRFSAERLKGVDSTLKIQPAELGDSAVYLCASSSGVNAKNIQYFGAGTRLSVL.

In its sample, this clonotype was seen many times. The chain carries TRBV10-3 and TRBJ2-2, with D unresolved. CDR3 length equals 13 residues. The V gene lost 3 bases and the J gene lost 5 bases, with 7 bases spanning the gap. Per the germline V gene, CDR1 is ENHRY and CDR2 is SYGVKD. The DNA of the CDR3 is TGTGCCATCAGTGACATCGCAACCGGGGAGCTGTTTTTT. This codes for CAISDIATGELFF.

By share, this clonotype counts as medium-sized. CDR3 in amino acids: CASSAPGGGTPDLNEQFF. In DNA, the CDR3 is TGTGCCAGCAGCGCCCCGGGAGGGGGGACCCCTGACCTCAATGAGCAGTTCTTC. This chain links TRBV9 with TRBJ2-1, with 8 bases fitting TRBD2. V shed 3 bases, J shed 6 bases, and the junction held 17 bases outside the gene matches. This CDR3 has 18 amino acids. Germline CDR1 is SGDLS and CDR2 is YYNGEE.

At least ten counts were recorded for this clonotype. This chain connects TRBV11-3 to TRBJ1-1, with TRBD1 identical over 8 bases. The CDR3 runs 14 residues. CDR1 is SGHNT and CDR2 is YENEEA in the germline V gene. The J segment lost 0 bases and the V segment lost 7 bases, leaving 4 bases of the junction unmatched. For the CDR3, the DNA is TGTGCCAGCAAGCAGGGGGCAATGAACACTGAAGCTTTCTTT. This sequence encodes CASKQGAMNTEAFF. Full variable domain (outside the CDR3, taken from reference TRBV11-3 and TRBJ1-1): EAGVVQSPRYKIIEKKQPVAFWCNPISGHNTLYWYLQNLGQGPELLIRYENEEAVDDSQLPKDRFSAERLKGVDSTLKIQPAELGDSAVYLCASKQGAMNTEAFFGQGTRLTVV.

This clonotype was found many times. Written as DNA, the CDR3 is TGTGCCAGTAGTGAAACGACAGCGAACACTGAAGCTTTCTTT. Encoded protein: CASSETTANTEAFF. The V gene is TRBV19, the J gene TRBJ1-1; tentative D call: TRBD1 (5 bases). Germline values: CDR1 LNHDA, CDR2 SQIVND (reference sequence). The CDR3 spans 14 residues. The V end lost 5 bases, the J end lost 1 base, and 11 bases lay between the germline ends.

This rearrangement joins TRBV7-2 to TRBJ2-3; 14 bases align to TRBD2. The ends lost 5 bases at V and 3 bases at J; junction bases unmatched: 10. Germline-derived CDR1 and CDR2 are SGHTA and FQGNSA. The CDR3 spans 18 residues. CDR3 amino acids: CASSGWGLAGVRTDTQYF. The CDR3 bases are TGTGCCAGCAGCGGATGGGGACTAGCGGGAGTCAGAACAGATACGCAGTATTTT.

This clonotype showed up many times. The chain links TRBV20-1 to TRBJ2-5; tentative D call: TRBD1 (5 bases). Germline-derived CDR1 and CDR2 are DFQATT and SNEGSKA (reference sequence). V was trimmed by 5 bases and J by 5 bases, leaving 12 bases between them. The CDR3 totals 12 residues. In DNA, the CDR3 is TGCAGTGCTCCCAGGGAATTGGAGACCCAGTACTTC. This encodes CSAPRELETQYF.

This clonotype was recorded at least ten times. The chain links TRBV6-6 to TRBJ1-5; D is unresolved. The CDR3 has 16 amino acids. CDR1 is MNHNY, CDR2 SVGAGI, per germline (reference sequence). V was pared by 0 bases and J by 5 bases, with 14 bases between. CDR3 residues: CASSYSEELTDQPQHF. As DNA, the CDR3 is TGTGCCAGCAGTTACTCGGAAGAGCTTACGGATCAGCCCCAGCATTTT.

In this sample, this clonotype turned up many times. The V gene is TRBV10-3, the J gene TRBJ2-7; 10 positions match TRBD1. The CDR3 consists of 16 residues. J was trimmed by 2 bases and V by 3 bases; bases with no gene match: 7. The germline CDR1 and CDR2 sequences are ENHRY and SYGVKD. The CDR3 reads CAISDAGTGVPYEQYF. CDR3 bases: TGTGCCATCAGTGATGCCGGGACAGGGGTGCCCTACGAGCAGTACTTC.

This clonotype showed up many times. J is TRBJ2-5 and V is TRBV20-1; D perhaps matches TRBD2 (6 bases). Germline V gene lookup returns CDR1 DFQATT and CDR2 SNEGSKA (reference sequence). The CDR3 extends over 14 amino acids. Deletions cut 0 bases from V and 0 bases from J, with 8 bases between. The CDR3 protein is CSARDGGNQETQYF. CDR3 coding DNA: TGCAGTGCTAGAGATGGCGGGAACCAAGAGACCCAGTACTTC.

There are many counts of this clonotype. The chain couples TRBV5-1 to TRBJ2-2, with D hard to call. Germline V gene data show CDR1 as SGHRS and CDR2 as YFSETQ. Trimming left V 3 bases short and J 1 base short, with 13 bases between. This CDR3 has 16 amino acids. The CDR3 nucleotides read TGCGCCAGCAGCTCAGACTCGGGCTGGAACACCGGGGAGCTGTTTTTT. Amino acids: CASSSDSGWNTGELFF.

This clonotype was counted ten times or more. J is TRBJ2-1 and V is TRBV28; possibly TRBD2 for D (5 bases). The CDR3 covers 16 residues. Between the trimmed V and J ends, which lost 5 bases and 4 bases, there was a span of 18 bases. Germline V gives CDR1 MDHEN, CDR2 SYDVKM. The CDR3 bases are TGTGCCAGCAGTAGGGATACGGGATCATCATACAATGAGCAGTTCTTC. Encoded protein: CASSRDTGSSYNEQFF.

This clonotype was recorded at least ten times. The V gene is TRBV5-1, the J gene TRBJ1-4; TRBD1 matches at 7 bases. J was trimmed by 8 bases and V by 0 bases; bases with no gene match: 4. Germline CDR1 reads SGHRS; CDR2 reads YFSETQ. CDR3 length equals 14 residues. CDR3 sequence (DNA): TGCGCCAGCAGCTTGGGACAGGGAGGAGAAAAACTGTTTTTT. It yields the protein CASSLGQGGEKLFF.

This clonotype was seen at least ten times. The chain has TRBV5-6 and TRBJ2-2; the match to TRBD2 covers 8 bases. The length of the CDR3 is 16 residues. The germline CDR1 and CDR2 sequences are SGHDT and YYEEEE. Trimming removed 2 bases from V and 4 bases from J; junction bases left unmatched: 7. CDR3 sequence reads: CASSFYAGGVTGELFF. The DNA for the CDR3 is TGTGCCAGCAGCTTCTATGCGGGAGGAGTCACCGGGGAGCTGTTTTTT. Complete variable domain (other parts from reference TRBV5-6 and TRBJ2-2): DAGVTQSPTHLIKTRGQQVTLRCSPKSGHDTVSWYQQALGQGPQFIFQYYEEEERQRGNFPDRFSGHQFPNYSSELNVNALLLGDSALYLCASSFYAGGVTGELFFGEGSRLTVL.

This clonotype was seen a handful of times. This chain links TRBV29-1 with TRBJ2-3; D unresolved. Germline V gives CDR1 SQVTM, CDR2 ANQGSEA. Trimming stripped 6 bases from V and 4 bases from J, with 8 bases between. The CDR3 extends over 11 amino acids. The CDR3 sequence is CSVADPDTQYF. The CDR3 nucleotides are TGCAGCGTCGCGGACCCAGATACGCAGTATTTT.

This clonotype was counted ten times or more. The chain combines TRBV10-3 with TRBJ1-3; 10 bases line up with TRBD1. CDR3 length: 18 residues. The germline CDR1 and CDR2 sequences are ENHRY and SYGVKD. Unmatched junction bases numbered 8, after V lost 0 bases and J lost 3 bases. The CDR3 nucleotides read TGTGCCATCAGTGAGTCCCCTGGGACAGGGGAGGATGGAAACACCATATATTTT. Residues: CAISESPGTGEDGNTIYF.

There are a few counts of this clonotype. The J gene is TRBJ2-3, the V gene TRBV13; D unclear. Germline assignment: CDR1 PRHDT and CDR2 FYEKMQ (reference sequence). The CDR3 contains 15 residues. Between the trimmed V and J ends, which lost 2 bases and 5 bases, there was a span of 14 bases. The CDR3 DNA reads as TGTGCCAGCAGCTTACCACCTCCCGCCCGAGATACGCAGTATTTT. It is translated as CASSLPPPARDTQYF.

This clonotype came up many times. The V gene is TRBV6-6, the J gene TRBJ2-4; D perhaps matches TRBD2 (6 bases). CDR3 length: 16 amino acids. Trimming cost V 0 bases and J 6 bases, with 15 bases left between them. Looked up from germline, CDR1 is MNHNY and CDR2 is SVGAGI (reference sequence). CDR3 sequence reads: CASSYSLGQGGNIQYF. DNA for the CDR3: TGTGCCAGCAGTTACTCCCTTGGGCAGGGAGGAAACATTCAGTACTTC.

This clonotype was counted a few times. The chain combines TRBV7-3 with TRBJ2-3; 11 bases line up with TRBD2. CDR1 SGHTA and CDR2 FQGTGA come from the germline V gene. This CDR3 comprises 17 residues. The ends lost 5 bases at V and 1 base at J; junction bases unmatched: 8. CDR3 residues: CASSPGWGLAGTDTQYF. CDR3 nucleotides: TGTGCCAGCAGCCCCGGATGGGGACTAGCGGGCACAGATACGCAGTATTTT. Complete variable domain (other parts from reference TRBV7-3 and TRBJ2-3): GAGVSQTPSNKVTEKGKYVELRCDPISGHTALYWYRQSLGQGPEFLIYFQGTGAADDSGLPNDRFFAVRPEGSVSTLKIQRTERGDSAVYLCASSPGWGLAGTDTQYFGPGTRLTVL.

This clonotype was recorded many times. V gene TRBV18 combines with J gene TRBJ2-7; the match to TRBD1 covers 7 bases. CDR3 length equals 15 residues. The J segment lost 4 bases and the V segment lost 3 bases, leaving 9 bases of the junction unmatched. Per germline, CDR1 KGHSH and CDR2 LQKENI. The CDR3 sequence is CASSPRPDRLYEQYF. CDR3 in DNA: TGTGCCAGCTCACCCCGCCCGGACAGGTTGTACGAGCAGTACTTC. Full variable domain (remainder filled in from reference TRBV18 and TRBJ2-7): NAGVMQNPRHLVRRRGQEARLRCSPMKGHSHVYWYRQLPEEGLKFMVYLQKENIIDESGMPKERFSAEFPKEGPSILRIQQVVRGDSAAYFCASSPRPDRLYEQYFGPGTRLTVT.

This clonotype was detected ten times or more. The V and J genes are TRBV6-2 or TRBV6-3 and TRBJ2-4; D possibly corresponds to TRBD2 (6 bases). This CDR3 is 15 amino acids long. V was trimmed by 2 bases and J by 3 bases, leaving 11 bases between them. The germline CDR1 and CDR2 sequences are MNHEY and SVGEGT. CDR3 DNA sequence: TGTGCCAGCAGTTACCCGACGGGGGACAAAAACATTCAGTACTTC. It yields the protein CASSYPTGDKNIQYF.